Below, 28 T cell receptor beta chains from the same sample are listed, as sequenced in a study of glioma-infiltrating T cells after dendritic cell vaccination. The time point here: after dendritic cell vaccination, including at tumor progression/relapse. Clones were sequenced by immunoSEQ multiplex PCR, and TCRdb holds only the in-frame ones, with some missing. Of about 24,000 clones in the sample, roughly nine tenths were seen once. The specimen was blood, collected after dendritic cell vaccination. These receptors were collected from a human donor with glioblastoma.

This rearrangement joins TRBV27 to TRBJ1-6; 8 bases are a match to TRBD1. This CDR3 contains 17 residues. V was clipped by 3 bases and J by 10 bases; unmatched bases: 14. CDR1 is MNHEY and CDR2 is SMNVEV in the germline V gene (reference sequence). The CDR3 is CASSLAYRGISRSPLHF. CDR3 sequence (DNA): TGTGCCAGCAGTTTGGCGTACAGGGGGATATCGAGGTCACCCCTCCACTTT.

DNA of the CDR3: TGTGCCAGCATGGAGGGCAGCGTGGGCGAGCAGTACTTC. Protein product: CASMEGSVGEQYF. The chain recombines TRBV5-6 with TRBJ2-5, with TRBD2 as a possible D gene (6 bases). The J call may not be correct, given that the DNA end is closer to TRBJ2-7. In germline, CDR1 is SGHDT, CDR2 YYEEEE. The CDR3 contains 13 residues.

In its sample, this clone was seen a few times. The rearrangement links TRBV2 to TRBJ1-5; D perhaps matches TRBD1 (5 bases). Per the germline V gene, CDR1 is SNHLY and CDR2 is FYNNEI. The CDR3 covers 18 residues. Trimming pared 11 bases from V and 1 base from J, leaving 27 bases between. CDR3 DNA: TGTGCCCCTATTTGGGGGGGTTCGGAGATCGTGAGCAATCAGCCCCAGCATTTT. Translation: CAPIWGGSEIVSNQPQHF. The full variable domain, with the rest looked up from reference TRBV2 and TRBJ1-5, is EPEVTQTPSHQVTQMGQEVILRCVPISNHLYFYWYRQILGQKVEFLVSFYNNEISEKSEIFDDQFSVERPDGSNFTLKIRSTKLEDSAMYFCAPIWGGSEIVSNQPQHFGDGTRLSIL.

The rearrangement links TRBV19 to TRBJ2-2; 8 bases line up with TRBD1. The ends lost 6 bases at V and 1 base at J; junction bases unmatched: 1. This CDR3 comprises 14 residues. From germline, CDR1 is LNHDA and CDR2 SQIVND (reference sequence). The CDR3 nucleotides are TGTGCCAGTAGAGGGACAGGGAACACCGGGGAGCTGTTTTTT. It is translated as CASRGTGNTGELFF.

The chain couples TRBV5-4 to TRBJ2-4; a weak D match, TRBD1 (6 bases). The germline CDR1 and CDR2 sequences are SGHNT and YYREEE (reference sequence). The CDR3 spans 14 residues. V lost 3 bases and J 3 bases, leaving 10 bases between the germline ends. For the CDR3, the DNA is TGTGCCAGCAGCTCTGGGGACATCAAAAACATTCAGTACTTC. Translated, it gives CASSSGDIKNIQYF.

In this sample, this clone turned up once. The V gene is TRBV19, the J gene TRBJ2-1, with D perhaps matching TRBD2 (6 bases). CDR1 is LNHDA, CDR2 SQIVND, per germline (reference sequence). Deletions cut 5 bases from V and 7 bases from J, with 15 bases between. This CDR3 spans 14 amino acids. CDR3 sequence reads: CASSRITGRNEQFF. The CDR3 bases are TGTGCCAGTAGTCGGATAACTGGGAGGAATGAGCAGTTCTTC.

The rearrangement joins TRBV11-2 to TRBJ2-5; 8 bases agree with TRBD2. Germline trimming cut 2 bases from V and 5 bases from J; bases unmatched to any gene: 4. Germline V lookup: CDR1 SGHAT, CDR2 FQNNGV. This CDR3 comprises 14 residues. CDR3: CASSLPGGLETQYF. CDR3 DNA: TGTGCCAGCAGCTTACCGGGGGGGCTGGAGACCCAGTACTTC.

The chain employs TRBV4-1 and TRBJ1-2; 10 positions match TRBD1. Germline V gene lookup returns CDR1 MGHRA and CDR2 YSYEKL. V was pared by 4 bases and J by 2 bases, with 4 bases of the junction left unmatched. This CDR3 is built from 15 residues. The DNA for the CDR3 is TGCGCCAGCAGCCCCGGGACAGGGGACAACTATGGCTACACCTTC. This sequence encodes CASSPGTGDNYGYTF.

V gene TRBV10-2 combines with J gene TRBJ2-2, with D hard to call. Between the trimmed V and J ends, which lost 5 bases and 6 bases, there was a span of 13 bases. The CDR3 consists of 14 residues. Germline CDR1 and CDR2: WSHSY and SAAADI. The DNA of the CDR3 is TGCGCCAGCAGTTCGAGGCCCCGACCCGGGGAGCTGTTTTTT. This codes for CASSSRPRPGELFF.

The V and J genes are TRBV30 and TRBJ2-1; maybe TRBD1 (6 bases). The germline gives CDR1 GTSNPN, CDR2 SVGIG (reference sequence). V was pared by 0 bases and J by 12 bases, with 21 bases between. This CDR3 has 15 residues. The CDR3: CAWSVGMPTLGGQFF. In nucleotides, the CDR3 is TGTGCCTGGAGTGTGGGCATGCCAACCCTAGGGGGGCAGTTCTTC.

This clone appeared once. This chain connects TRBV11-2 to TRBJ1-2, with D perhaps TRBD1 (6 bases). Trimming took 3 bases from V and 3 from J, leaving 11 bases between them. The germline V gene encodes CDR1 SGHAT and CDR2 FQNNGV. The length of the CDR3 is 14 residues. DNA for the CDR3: TGTGCCAGCAGCTTCATACAGGGTTACTATGGCTACACCTTC. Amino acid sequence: CASSFIQGYYGYTF.

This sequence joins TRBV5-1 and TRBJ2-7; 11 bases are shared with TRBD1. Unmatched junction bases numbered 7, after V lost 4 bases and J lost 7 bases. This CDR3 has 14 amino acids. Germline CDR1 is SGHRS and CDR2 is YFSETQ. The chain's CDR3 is CASSTGQGAREQYF. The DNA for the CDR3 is TGCGCCAGCAGCACCGGACAGGGGGCTCGGGAGCAGTACTTC.

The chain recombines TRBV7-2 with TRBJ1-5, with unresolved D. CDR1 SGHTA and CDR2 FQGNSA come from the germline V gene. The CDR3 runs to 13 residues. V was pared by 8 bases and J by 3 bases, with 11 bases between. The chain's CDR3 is CASAEVFNQPQHF. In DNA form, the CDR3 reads TGTGCCAGCGCAGAGGTCTTCAATCAGCCCCAGCATTTT.

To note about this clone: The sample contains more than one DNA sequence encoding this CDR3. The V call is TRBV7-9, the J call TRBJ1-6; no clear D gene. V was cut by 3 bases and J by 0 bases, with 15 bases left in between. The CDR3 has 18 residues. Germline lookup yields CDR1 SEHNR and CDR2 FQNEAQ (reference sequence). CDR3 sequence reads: CASSLGPGQSSYNSPLHF. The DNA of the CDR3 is TGTGCCAGCAGCTTGGGCCCAGGTCAGAGCTCCTATAATTCACCCCTCCACTTT.

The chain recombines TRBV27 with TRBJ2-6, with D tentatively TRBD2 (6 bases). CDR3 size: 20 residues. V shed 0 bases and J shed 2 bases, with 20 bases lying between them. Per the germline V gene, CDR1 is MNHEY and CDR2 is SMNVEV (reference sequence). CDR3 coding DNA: TGTGCCAGCAGTTTATCGTTCGCGGGGCGAAGTTCTGCTGGGGCCAACGTCCTGACTTTC. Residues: CASSLSFAGRSSAGANVLTF.

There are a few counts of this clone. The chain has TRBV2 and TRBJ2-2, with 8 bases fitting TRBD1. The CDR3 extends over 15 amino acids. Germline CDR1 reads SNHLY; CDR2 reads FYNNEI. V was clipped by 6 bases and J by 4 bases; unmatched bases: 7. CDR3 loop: CASRKSGQGTGELFF. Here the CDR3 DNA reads TGTGCCAGCAGGAAGAGCGGACAGGGCACCGGGGAGCTGTTTTTT.

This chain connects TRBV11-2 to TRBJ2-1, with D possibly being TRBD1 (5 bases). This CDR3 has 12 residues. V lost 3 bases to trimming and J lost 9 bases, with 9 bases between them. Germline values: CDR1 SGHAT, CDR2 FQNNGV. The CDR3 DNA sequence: TGTGCCAGCAGCTTTAGTAGGGGTGAGCAGTTCTTC. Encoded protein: CASSFSRGEQFF. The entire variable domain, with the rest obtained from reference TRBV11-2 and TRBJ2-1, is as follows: EAGVAQSPRYKIIEKRQSVAFWCNPISGHATLYWYQQILGQGPKLLIQFQNNGVVDDSQLPKDRFSAERLKGVDSTLKIQPAKLEDSAVYLCASSFSRGEQFFGPGTRLTVL.

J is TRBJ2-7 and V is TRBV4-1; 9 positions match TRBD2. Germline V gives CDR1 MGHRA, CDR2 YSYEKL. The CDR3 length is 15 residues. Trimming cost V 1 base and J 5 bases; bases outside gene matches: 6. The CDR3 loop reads CASSQVMGLADEQYF. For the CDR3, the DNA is TGCGCCAGCAGCCAAGTAATGGGACTAGCAGACGAGCAGTACTTC.

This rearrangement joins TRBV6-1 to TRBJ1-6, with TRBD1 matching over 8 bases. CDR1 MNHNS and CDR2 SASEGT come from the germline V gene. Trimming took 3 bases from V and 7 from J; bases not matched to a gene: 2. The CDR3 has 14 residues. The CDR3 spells CASSDGQGNSPLHF. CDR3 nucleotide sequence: TGTGCCAGCAGTGACGGACAGGGAAATTCACCCCTCCACTTT.

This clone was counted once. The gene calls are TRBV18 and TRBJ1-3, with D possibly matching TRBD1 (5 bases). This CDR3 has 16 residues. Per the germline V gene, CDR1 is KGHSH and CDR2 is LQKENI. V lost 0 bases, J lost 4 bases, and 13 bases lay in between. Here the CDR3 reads CASSPPSGGSGNTIYF. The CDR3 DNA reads TGTGCCAGCTCACCACCCTCCGGGGGGTCCGGAAACACCATATATTTT.

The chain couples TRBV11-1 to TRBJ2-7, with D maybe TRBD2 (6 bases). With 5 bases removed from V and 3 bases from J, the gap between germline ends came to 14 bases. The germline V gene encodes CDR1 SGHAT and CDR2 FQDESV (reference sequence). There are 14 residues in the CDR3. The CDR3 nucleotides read TGTGCCAGCAGCCGCGGGGTCCCATACTACGAGCAGTACTTC. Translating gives CASSRGVPYYEQYF.

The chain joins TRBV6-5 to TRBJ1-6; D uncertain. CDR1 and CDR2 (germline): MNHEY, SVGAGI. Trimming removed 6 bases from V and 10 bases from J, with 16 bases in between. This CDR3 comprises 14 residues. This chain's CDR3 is CASSPPGGSSPLHF. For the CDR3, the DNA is TGTGCCAGCAGCCCCCCCGGCGGGTCCTCACCCCTCCACTTT.

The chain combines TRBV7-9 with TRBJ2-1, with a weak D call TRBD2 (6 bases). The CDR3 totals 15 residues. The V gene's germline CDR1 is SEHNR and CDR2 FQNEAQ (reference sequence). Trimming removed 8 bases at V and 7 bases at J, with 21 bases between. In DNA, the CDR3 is TGTGCCAGCCCGGTCGGGGGTGAAGTGGGGAATGAGCAGTTCTTC. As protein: CASPVGGEVGNEQFF.

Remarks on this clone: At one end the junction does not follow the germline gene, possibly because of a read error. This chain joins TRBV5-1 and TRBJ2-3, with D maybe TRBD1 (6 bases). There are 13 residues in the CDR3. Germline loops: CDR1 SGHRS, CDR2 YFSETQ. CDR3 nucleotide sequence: TGCGCCAGCAGCTTGGCGGGATCGGACAGCTTAAATTTT. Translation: CASSLAGSDSLNF.

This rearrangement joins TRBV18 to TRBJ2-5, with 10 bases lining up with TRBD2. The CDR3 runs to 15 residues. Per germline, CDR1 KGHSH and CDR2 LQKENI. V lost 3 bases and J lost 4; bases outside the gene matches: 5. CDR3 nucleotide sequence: TGTGCCAGCTCACCGGTAGCGGGGGGAACAGAGACCCAGTACTTC. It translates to CASSPVAGGTETQYF.

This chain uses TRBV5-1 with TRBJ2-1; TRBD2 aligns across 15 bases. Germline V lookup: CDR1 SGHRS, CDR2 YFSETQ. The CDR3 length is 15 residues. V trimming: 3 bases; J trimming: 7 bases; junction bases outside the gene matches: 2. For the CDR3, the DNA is TGCGCCAGCAGCTCGGGACTAGCGGGGGGAAATGAGCAGTTCTTC. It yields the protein CASSSGLAGGNEQFF.

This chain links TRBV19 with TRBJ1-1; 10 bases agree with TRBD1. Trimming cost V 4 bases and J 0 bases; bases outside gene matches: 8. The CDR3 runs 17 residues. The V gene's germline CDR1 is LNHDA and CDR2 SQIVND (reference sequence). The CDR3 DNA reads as TGTGCCAGTAGTACTTTCGACAGGGGGCGTTTGAACACTGAAGCTTTCTTT. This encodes CASSTFDRGRLNTEAFF. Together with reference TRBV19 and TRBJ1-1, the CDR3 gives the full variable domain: DGGITQSPKYLFRKEGQNVTLSCEQNLNHDAMYWYRQDPGQGLRLIYYSQIVNDFQKGDIAEGYSVSREKKESFPLTVTSAQKNPTAFYLCASSTFDRGRLNTEAFFGQGTRLTVV.

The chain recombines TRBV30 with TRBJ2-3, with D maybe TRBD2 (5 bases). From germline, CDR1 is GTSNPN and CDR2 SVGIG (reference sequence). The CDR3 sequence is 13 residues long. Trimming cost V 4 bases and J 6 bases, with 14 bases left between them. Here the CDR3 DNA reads TGTGCCTGGACAGCTAACCCGGGGGATACGCAGTATTTT. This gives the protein CAWTANPGDTQYF.